These T cell receptor beta chains were read from a single sample in a study of T cells of healthy individuals. Each CDR3 protein is one row after TCRdb ran MiXCR on the 5' RACE reads. The data contain about 53,000 distinct CDR3 sequences, roughly 14% of them singletons. These receptors were collected from a human donor in good health. The CDR3 runs from the conserved cysteine through the conserved F or W. A D gene is named only where the DNA matches it firmly. Clone size is stated in some rows and not others, as once, few, many or a class when expanded.

NA | 17 | TRBJ2-3 | NA | TRBV10-3 | CAISESGGRGGTDTQYF | TGTGCCATCAGTGAGTCTGGTGGGCGCGGGGGCACAGATACGCAGTATTTT
TRBD2 | 16 | TRBJ2-3 | few | TRBV6-2/TRBV6-3 | CASSPGLAERTDTQYF | TGTGCCAGCAGCCCGGGACTAGCGGAACGCACAGATACGCAGTATTTT
TRBD1 | 19 | TRBJ2-1 | few | TRBV7-2 | CASSLAATTGSPSYNEQFF | TGTGCCAGCAGCTTAGCAGCGACGACAGGGAGTCCCTCCTACAATGAGCAGTTCTTC
NA | 13 | TRBJ2-7 | NA | TRBV5-1 | CASRAVPLDEQYF | TGCGCCAGCCGAGCGGTCCCGCTGGACGAGCAGTACTTC
TRBD1 | 12 | TRBJ2-4 | NA | TRBV20-1 | CSARGSKNIQYF | TGCAGTGCCAGGGGGTCCAAAAACATTCAGTACTTC
NA | 17 | TRBJ1-1 | NA | TRBV10-3 | CAISESPKTRVNTEAFF | TGTGCCATCAGTGAGTCCCCCAAGACAAGAGTGAACACTGAAGCTTTCTTT
NA | 14 | TRBJ1-4 | NA | TRBV5-1 | CASSTRGSNEKLFF | TGCGCCAGCAGCACCCGAGGGAGTAATGAAAAACTGTTTTTT
NA | 13 | TRBJ2-5 | many | TRBV7-2 | CASTSRGGETQYF | TGTGCCAGCACCTCCCGAGGCGGGGAGACCCAGTACTTC
NA | 15 | TRBJ2-5 | many | TRBV6-2/TRBV6-3 | CASSPPLGARSSQYF | TGTGCCAGCAGCCCCCCGTTAGGGGCTCGATCGAGCCAGTACTTC
NA | 13 | TRBJ1-1 | NA | TRBV28 | CASRFGPITEAFF | TGTGCCAGCCGATTCGGGCCGATCACTGAAGCTTTCTTT
TRBD2 | 17 | TRBJ2-3 | NA | TRBV6-6 | CASSYSDSGSWTDTQYF | TGTGCCAGCAGTTACTCGGATAGCGGGAGTTGGACAGATACGCAGTATTTT
TRBD2 | 16 | TRBJ2-5 | few | TRBV4-1 | CASSRPAGGSKETQYF | TGCGCCAGCAGCCGGCCAGCGGGAGGGTCAAAAGAGACCCAGTACTTC
NA | 18 | TRBJ2-1 | many | TRBV7-2 | CASSFRPLRLAMYNEQFF | TGTGCCAGCAGCTTCAGGCCCCTGCGCCTAGCGATGTACAATGAGCAGTTCTTC
NA | 14 | TRBJ2-5 | few | TRBV2 | CASSEEAGEETQYF | TGTGCCAGCAGTGAAGAGGCAGGGGAAGAGACCCAGTACTTC
NA | 14 | TRBJ2-5 | once | TRBV6-2/TRBV6-3 | CVSSSLDGEETQYF | TGTGTCAGCAGTTCATTGGACGGTGAAGAGACCCAGTACTTC
NA | 13 | TRBJ1-1 | few | TRBV12-3/TRBV12-4 | CASSLGVHTEAFF | TGTGCCAGCAGTTTAGGGGTGCACACTGAAGCTTTCTTT
NA | 12 | TRBJ1-2 | NA | TRBV24-1 | CATSDFWGGYTF | TGTGCCACCAGTGATTTTTGGGGAGGCTACACCTTC